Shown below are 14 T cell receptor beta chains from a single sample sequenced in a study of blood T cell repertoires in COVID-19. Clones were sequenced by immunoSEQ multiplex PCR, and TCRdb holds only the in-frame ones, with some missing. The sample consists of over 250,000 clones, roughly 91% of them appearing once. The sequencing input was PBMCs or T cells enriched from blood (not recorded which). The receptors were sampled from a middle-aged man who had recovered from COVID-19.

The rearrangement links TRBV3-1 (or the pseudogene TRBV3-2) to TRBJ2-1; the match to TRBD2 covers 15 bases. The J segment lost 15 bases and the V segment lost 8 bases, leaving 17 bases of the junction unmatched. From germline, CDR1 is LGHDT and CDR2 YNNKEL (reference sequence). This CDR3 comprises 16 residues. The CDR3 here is CASSESGLAGGPNLFF. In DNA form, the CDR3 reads TGTGCCAGCTCTGAGTCCGGACTAGCGGGAGGGCCTAACCTGTTCTTC.

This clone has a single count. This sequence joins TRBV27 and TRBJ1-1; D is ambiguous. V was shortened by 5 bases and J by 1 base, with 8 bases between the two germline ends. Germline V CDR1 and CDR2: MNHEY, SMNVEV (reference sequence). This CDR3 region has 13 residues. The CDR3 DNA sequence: TGTGCCAGCAGTATCCCAGGGAACACTGAAGCTTTCTTT. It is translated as CASSIPGNTEAFF.

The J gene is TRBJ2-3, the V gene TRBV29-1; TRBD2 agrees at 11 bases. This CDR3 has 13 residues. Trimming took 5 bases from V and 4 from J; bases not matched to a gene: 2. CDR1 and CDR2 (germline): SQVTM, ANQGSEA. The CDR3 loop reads CSVIAGGPDTQYF. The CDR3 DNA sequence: TGCAGCGTTATAGCGGGGGGGCCAGATACGCAGTATTTT.

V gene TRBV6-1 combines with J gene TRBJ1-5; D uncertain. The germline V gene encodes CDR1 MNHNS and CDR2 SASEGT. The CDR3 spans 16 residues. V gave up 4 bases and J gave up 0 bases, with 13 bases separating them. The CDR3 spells CASSGVGLNSNQPQHF. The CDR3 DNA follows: TGTGCCAGCAGTGGGGTTGGGCTAAATAGCAATCAGCCCCAGCATTTT.

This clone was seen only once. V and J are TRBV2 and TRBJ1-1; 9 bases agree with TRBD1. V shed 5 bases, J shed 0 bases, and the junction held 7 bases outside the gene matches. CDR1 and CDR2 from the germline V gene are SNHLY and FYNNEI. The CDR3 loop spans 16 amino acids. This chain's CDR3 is CASSRQGGVVNTEAFF. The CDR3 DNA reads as TGTGCCAGCAGTAGACAGGGGGGGGTGGTGAACACTGAAGCTTTCTTT.

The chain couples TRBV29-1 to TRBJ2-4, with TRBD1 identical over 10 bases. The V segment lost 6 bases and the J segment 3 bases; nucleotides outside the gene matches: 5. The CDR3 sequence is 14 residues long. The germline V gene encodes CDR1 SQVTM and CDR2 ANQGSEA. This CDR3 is CSVRQGAFKNIQYF. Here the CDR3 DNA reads TGCAGCGTCCGACAGGGGGCGTTCAAAAACATTCAGTACTTC.

The CDR3 is CASSQDRFSYEQYF. DNA of the CDR3: TGTGCCAGCAGCCAAGACAGGTTCTCCTACGAGCAGTACTTC. This chain joins TRBV3-1 (or the pseudogene TRBV3-2) and TRBJ2-7; D is unresolved. Between the trimmed V and J ends, which lost 0 bases and 0 bases, there was a span of 6 bases. Germline V gives CDR1 LGHDT, CDR2 YNNKEL (reference sequence). CDR3 length: 14 amino acids.

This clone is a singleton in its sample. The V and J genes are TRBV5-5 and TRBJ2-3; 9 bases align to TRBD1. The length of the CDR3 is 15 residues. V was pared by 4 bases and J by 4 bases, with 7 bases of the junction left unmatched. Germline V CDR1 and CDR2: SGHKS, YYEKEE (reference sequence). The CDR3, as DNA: TGTGCCAGCAGCCCGGGACAGGGAACGGCAGATACGCAGTATTTT. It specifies CASSPGQGTADTQYF.

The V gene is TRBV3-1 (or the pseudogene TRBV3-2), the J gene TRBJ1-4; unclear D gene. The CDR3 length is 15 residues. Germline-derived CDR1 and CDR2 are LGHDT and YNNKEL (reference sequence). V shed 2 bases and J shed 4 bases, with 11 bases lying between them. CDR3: CASSQRIQINEKLFF. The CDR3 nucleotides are TGTGCCAGCAGCCAAAGGATACAGATTAATGAAAAACTGTTTTTT.

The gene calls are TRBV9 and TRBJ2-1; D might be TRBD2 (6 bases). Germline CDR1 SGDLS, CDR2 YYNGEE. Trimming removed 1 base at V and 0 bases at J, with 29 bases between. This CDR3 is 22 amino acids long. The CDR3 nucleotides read TGTGCCAGCAGCGTAAATTGGGGTAGCGGAGAGAATAAAATTAGCTCCTACAATGAGCAGTTCTTC. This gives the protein CASSVNWGSGENKISSYNEQFF.

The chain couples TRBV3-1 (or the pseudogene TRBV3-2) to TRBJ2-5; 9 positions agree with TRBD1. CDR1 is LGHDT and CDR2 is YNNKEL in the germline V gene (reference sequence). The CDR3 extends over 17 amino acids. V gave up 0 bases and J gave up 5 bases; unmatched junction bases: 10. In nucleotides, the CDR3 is TGTGCCAGCAGCCAAGACCCCGGGACAGGGTTTTTCGAGACCCAGTACTTC. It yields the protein CASSQDPGTGFFETQYF.

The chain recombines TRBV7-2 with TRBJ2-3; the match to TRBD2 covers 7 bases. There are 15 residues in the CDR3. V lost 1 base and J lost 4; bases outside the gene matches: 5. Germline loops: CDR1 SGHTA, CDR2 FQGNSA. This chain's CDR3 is CASSLVAGVADTQYF. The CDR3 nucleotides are TGTGCCAGCAGCTTAGTTGCGGGAGTGGCAGATACGCAGTATTTT.

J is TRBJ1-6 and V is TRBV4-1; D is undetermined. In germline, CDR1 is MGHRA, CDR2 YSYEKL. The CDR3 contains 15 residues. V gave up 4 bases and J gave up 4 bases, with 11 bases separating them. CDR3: CASSPRGVYNSPLHF. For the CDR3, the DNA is TGCGCCAGCAGCCCCCGCGGGGTATATAATTCACCCCTCCACTTT.

CDR3 region: CSVRLAAQETQYF. CDR3 DNA sequence: TGCAGCGTTCGGCTAGCGGCCCAAGAGACCCAGTACTTC. The gene calls are TRBV29-1 and TRBJ2-5; TRBD2 agrees at 7 bases. With V trimmed by 5 bases and J by 1 base, 4 bases remained unmatched. This CDR3 spans 13 amino acids. Germline CDR1 and CDR2: SQVTM and ANQGSEA.